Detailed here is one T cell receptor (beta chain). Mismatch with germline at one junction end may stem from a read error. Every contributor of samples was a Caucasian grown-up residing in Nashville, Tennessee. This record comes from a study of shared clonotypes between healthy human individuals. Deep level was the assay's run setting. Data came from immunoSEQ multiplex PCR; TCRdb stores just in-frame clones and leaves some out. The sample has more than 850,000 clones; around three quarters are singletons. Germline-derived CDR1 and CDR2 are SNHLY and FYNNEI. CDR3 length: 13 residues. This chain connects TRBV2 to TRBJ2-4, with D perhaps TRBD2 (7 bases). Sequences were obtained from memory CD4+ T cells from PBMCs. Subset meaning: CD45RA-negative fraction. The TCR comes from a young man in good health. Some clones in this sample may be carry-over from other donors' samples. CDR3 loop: CASSESEGGAPGF. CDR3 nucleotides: TGTGCCAGCAGTGAATCGGAAGGGGGGGCTCCGGGCTTC. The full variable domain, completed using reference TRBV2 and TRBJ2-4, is EPEVTQTPSHQVTQMGQEVILRCVPISNHLYFYWYRQILGQKVEFLVSFYNNEISEKSEIFDDQFSVERPDGSNFTLKIRSTKLEDSAMYFCASSESEGGAPGFGAGTRLSVL.